These 31 T cell receptor beta chains came from one sample sequenced in a study of molecular identifiers for immune sequencing clone quantification. TCRdb ran MiXCR on the PCR reads and lists one entry per CDR3 protein. This sample carries about 640,000 distinct CDR3 sequences, 20% of them seen once, and the ten largest clones take 0.85%. The specimen was naive CD8+ T cells from blood, with Jurkat cell RNA spiked in. As to subset: FACS-sorted CD8+CD4-CCR7+CD45RA+ naive T cells. These receptors were taken from a human donor in good health. Some libraries in this study had Jurkat cell RNA spiked in.

Of note for this clonotype: Given a much more abundant clone one base away, this may be a read error. J is TRBJ2-2 and V is TRBV7-2, with 7 bases fitting TRBD2. Germline lookup yields CDR1 SGHTA and CDR2 FQGNSA. The trim removed 3 bases at V and 0 bases at J, leaving 7 bases unmatched. The CDR3 is made up of 17 amino acids. CDR3 DNA: TGTGCCAGCAGCTTGGGACTAACGGGAGCGAACACCGGGGAGCTGTTTTTT. Translating gives CASSLGLTGANTGELFF.

This clonotype appeared a few times. The genes are TRBV28 and TRBJ2-7; D gene unclear. The germline V and J ends were trimmed by 3 bases and 3 bases, with 9 bases remaining between them. The CDR3 totals 13 residues. CDR1 is MDHEN, CDR2 SYDVKM, per germline. The CDR3 coding sequence is TGTGCCAGCAGTTTCGGCCCTTTCTACGAGCAGTACTTC. It codes for CASSFGPFYEQYF.

The sample holds many counts of this clonotype. V and J are TRBV4-3 and TRBJ2-3, with 8 nucleotides matching TRBD1. J gave up 2 bases and V 5 bases, and 6 bases lay outside the gene matches. This CDR3 spans 15 amino acids. CDR1 is LGHNA, CDR2 YSLEER, per germline. DNA for the CDR3: TGCGCCAGCAGCGCAGGACAGGGATCCACAGATACGCAGTATTTT. It yields the protein CASSAGQGSTDTQYF.

This clonotype was seen once. Being one base from a much bigger clone, this may be a read error. The chain employs TRBV20-1 and TRBJ2-7; D is perhaps TRBD2 (6 bases). Germline V gene sequence: CDR1 DFQATT, CDR2 SNEGSKA (reference sequence). The CDR3 loop spans 14 amino acids. The CDR3 DNA follows: TGCAGTGCTCGTTGGCCTAGCGTAACCTACGAGCAGCACTTC. Translation gives CSARWPSVTYEQHF.

This clonotype was observed many times. The chain is built from TRBV4-3 and TRBJ2-3; D unclear. Trimming removed 3 bases from V and 5 bases from J, with 18 bases in between. The CDR3 extends over 16 amino acids. The germline CDR1 and CDR2 sequences are LGHNA and YSLEER. The DNA of the CDR3 is TGCGCCAGCAGCCAGACGAAGGCCTTGCTCGGAGATACGCAGTATTTT. Encoded protein: CASSQTKALLGDTQYF.

Only a few counts were recorded for this clonotype. The CDR3 reads CASSFSGYSYEQYF. The CDR3, as DNA: TGTGCCAGCAGTTTTAGCGGGTACTCCTACGAGCAGTACTTC. This chain connects TRBV6-2 or TRBV6-3 to TRBJ2-7; 7 nucleotides align to TRBD2. Germline CDR1 reads MNHEY; CDR2 reads SVGEGT. With V trimmed by 4 bases and J by 0 bases, 3 bases remained unmatched. The CDR3 is made up of 14 amino acids.

The rearrangement joins TRBV5-1 to TRBJ2-2, with D perhaps TRBD1 or TRBD2 (5 bases each). Trimming removed 4 bases at V and 3 bases at J, with 16 bases between. CDR3 length: 16 amino acids. Germline V lookup: CDR1 SGHRS, CDR2 YFSETQ. CDR3 protein: CASSPNWTGHTGELFF. The CDR3 region has the DNA TGCGCCAGCAGCCCAAACTGGACGGGACACACCGGGGAGCTGTTTTTT.

This clonotype appeared many times. This chain joins TRBV7-9 and TRBJ2-2; unclear D gene. Trimming shortened V by 6 bases and J by 6 bases, and 14 bases separated the two germline ends. The germline gives CDR1 SEHNR, CDR2 FQNEAQ (reference sequence). CDR3 length: 14 amino acids. The CDR3 is CASRLNAQAGELFF. Written as DNA, the CDR3 is TGTGCCAGCAGGCTTAACGCTCAAGCCGGGGAGCTGTTTTTT.

In this sample, this clonotype turned up many times. The chain couples TRBV20-1 to TRBJ1-1; D uncertain. CDR1 DFQATT and CDR2 SNEGSKA come from the germline V gene (reference sequence). The V end was cut by 0 bases, the J end by 1 base, with 12 bases between. This CDR3 spans 15 amino acids. CDR3 DNA sequence: TGCAGTGCTAGAGATCTGGCAGCCGCGAACACTGAAGCTTTCTTT. It encodes CSARDLAAANTEAFF.

This clonotype was picked up many times. The CDR3 loop is CAIREPSGQRAVEQYF. The CDR3 DNA reads as TGTGCCATCAGAGAACCCTCGGGCCAGCGGGCTGTCGAGCAGTACTTC. The chain is built from TRBV10-3 and TRBJ2-7; tentatively, D is TRBD2 (6 bases). The ends were cut back, 6 bases at V and 6 bases at J, with 24 bases in the middle. This CDR3 has 16 amino acids. In germline, CDR1 is ENHRY, CDR2 SYGVKD.

This CDR3 is CAWSNRGHEQYF. CDR3 bases: TGTGCCTGGAGTAATCGGGGCCACGAGCAGTACTTC. The rearrangement joins TRBV30 to TRBJ2-7; D assignment may be TRBD1 or TRBD2 (5 bases each). V lost 2 bases and J 5 bases, leaving 10 bases between the germline ends. The CDR3 runs 12 residues. Germline-derived CDR1 and CDR2 are GTSNPN and SVGIG (reference sequence).

Of note for this clonotype: A much larger clone lies a single base off, so this may be a read error. The J gene is TRBJ1-5, the V gene TRBV19; a weak D match, TRBD1 (6 bases). In germline, CDR1 is LNHDA, CDR2 SQIVND (reference sequence). The CDR3 is 15 residues long. Between the trimmed V and J ends, which lost 2 bases and 6 bases, there was a span of 14 bases. The CDR3 DNA is TGTGCCAGTAGTATATTTTTCAGGGGCAGTCAGCCCCAGCATTTT. It encodes CASSIFFRGSQPQHF.

This sequence joins TRBV28 and TRBJ1-2, with 7 bases fitting TRBD1. Germline-derived CDR1 and CDR2 are MDHEN and SYDVKM. The CDR3 is 15 residues long. V was pared by 7 bases and J by 4 bases, with 12 bases of the junction left unmatched. CDR3 loop: CASIYRGQTLYGYTF. CDR3 nucleotide sequence: TGTGCCAGCATCTACAGGGGCCAAACCCTCTATGGCTACACCTTC.

This clonotype was seen at least ten times. The J gene is TRBJ2-7, the V gene TRBV7-6; tentative D call: TRBD2 (5 bases). V was clipped by 0 bases and J by 2 bases, with 8 bases between them. This CDR3 comprises 14 residues. Germline-derived CDR1 and CDR2 are SGHVS and FNYEAQ. Written as DNA, the CDR3 is TGTGCCAGCAGCTTAGCCGACGGGACCTACGAGCAGTACTTC. Protein product: CASSLADGTYEQYF.

The V call is TRBV4-3, the J call TRBJ2-7, with 8 positions matching TRBD1. V dropped 0 bases and J dropped 2; count of bases not matched to a gene: 6. The CDR3 is made up of 16 amino acids. Germline loops: CDR1 LGHNA, CDR2 YSLEER. The CDR3 DNA is TGCGCCAGCAGCCAAGACCGGACAGGGCAACCCTACGAGCAGTACTTC. Protein: CASSQDRTGQPYEQYF.

Of note for this clonotype: Its ends do not fully match the called genes, so a read error is possible. The V call is TRBV4-2, the J call TRBJ2-2; D not resolved. From germline, CDR1 is LGHNA and CDR2 YNFKEQ. This CDR3 contains 15 residues. In DNA, the CDR3 is TGTGCCAGCAGCCAAGCCACGAGGAACACCAGGGAGCTGTTTTTT. This codes for CASSQATRNTRELFF.

Points on this clonotype: A much more abundant neighbour one base away suggests this may be a read error. The chain combines TRBV5-1 with TRBJ2-1, with D maybe TRBD1 (6 bases). The CDR3 consists of 18 residues. Germline V gene lookup returns CDR1 SGHRS and CDR2 YFSETQ. CDR3: CASSTGRGGISSYNVQFF. CDR3 DNA sequence: TGCGCCAGCAGCACCGGCAGAGGGGGAATTAGCTCCTACAATGTGCAGTTCTTC.

CDR3 in amino acids: CASSVGFTTGELFF. The CDR3 DNA reads TGTGCCAGCAGCGTAGGCTTCACCACCGGGGAGCTGTTTTTT. The rearrangement uses TRBV9 and TRBJ2-2; no firm D call. This CDR3 is 14 amino acids long. Germline V gene data show CDR1 as SGDLS and CDR2 as YYNGEE. Trimming stripped 0 bases from V and 4 bases from J, with 7 bases between. The full variable domain, with the rest looked up from reference TRBV9 and TRBJ2-2, is DSGVTQTPKHLITATGQRVTLRCSPRSGDLSVYWYQQSLDQGLQFLIQYYNGEERAKGNILERFSAQQFPDLHSELNLSSLELGDSALYFCASSVGFTTGELFFGEGSRLTVL.

This clonotype showed up many times. J is TRBJ2-5 and V is TRBV27; weak D call: TRBD1 (6 bases). The CDR3 totals 15 residues. V was shortened by 1 base and J by 5 bases, with 14 bases between the two germline ends. Germline CDR1 MNHEY, CDR2 SMNVEV (reference sequence). The CDR3 reads CASSLFPGAVETQYF. The CDR3 bases are TGTGCCAGCAGTTTATTCCCAGGGGCGGTGGAGACCCAGTACTTC.

The genes are TRBV5-1 and TRBJ2-7, with TRBD2 identical over 7 bases. Germline loops: CDR1 SGHRS, CDR2 YFSETQ. Unmatched junction bases numbered 5, after V lost 2 bases and J lost 6 bases. There are 13 residues in the CDR3. Written as DNA, the CDR3 is TGCGCCAGCAGCTTATGGGGGGAGGGCGAGCAGTACTTC. It yields the protein CASSLWGEGEQYF.

This clonotype was found many times. This chain connects TRBV20-1 to TRBJ2-6; no reliable D call. Trimming left V 3 bases short and J 2 bases short, with 5 bases between. The CDR3 runs to 13 residues. Germline CDR1 reads DFQATT; CDR2 reads SNEGSKA (reference sequence). In DNA, the CDR3 is TGCAGTGCTAGGGGGACTGGGGCCAACGTCCTGACTTTC. Its translation is CSARGTGANVLTF.

The gene calls are TRBV7-9 and TRBJ2-1, with 7 bases that match TRBD2. Germline lookup yields CDR1 SEHNR and CDR2 FQNEAQ (reference sequence). Germline trimming cut 5 bases from V and 5 bases from J; bases unmatched to any gene: 12. The CDR3 length is 16 residues. The CDR3: CASSARLAETDNEQFF. The CDR3 DNA is TGTGCCAGCAGCGCCCGACTAGCAGAGACGGACAATGAGCAGTTCTTC. Filled out from reference TRBV7-9 and TRBJ2-1, the complete variable domain reads DTGVSQNPRHKITKRGQNVTFRCDPISEHNRLYWYRQTLGQGPEFLTYFQNEAQLEKSRLLSDRFSAERPKGSFSTLEIQRTEQGDSAMYLCASSARLAETDNEQFFGPGTRLTVL.

A note on this clonotype: A much more abundant neighbour one base away suggests this may be a read error. Here the CDR3 reads CASRTTGALAETQHF. The CDR3 coding sequence is TGTGCCAGCAGAACCACAGGGGCGTTGGCAGAGACCCAGCACTTC. V and J are TRBV27 and TRBJ2-5, with 7 bases matching TRBD1. Germline V gives CDR1 MNHEY, CDR2 SMNVEV (reference sequence). This CDR3 comprises 15 residues.

For this clonotype: One base away lies a much larger clone, so this may be a sequencing read error. This chain uses TRBV29-1 with TRBJ2-7, with D tentatively TRBD2 (6 bases). The V gene's germline CDR1 is SQVTM and CDR2 ANQGSEA. The CDR3 is 16 amino acids. Trimming left V 7 bases short and J 5 bases short, with 27 bases between. The DNA of the CDR3 is TGCAGCGCCGGAATGTGGGAGGCGTCCCTTAATGACGAGCAGTACTTC. Translation gives CSAGMWEASLNDEQYF.

A few counts support this clonotype. A much more abundant neighbour one base away suggests this may be a read error. The chain couples TRBV7-9 to TRBJ2-5; D gene ambiguous. Per the germline V gene, CDR1 is SEHNR and CDR2 is FQNEAQ (reference sequence). The CDR3 has 15 amino acids. V was clipped by 0 bases and J by 7 bases, with 15 bases between them. The CDR3 DNA follows: TGTGCCAGCAGCTTAGCAGGCCCAGGTTTAGTGACCCAGTACTTC. Amino acid sequence: CASSLAGPGLVTQYF.

This chain joins TRBV19 and TRBJ1-5; D remains unclear. CDR1 is LNHDA and CDR2 is SQIVND in the germline V gene (reference sequence). The CDR3 is 15 amino acids. V was clipped by 6 bases and J by 1 base, with 13 bases between them. CDR3 DNA: TGTGCCAGTAGACCCATGGGTGGGAGCAATCAGCCCCAGCATTTT. The encoded protein is CASRPMGGSNQPQHF. Using reference TRBV19 and TRBJ1-5 for the parts outside the CDR3, the full variable domain is DGGITQSPKYLFRKEGQNVTLSCEQNLNHDAMYWYRQDPGQGLRLIYYSQIVNDFQKGDIAEGYSVSREKKESFPLTVTSAQKNPTAFYLCASRPMGGSNQPQHFGDGTRLSIL.

As concerns this clonotype: A much larger clone sits a single nucleotide away, making a read error possible. It is likely a read error, because the conserved phenylalanine at the end of the CDR3 is missing. V gene TRBV20-1 combines with J gene TRBJ2-7; D remains ambiguous. Germline V gene sequence: CDR1 DFQATT, CDR2 SNEGSKA (reference sequence). The CDR3 loop spans 13 amino acids. Trimming pared 3 bases from V and 0 bases from J, leaving 9 bases between. CDR3 DNA sequence: TGCAGTGCTAGGATACTGAGCTCCTACGAGCAGTACCTC. Its protein is CSARILSSYEQYL.

This clonotype has ten or more counts. The rearrangement joins TRBV4-3 to TRBJ1-5; 7 nucleotides match TRBD1. V dropped 0 bases and J dropped 1; count of bases not matched to a gene: 12. Germline V CDR1 and CDR2: LGHNA, YSLEER. The CDR3 contains 19 residues. As DNA, the CDR3 is TGCGCCAGCAGCCAAGAAAGGGGTGACCGGGACAGAAGCAATCAGCCCCAGCATTTT. This translates into CASSQERGDRDRSNQPQHF.

Comments on this clonotype: This may arise from a read error, as a much more abundant clone is one base away. The chain is built from TRBV5-1 and TRBJ2-3; D uncertain. The CDR3 sequence is 16 residues long. V shed 5 bases and J shed 1 base, with 17 bases lying between them. Germline CDR1 and CDR2: SGHRS and YFSETQ. The CDR3: CASSTNWVYRTDTQYF. The CDR3, as DNA: TGCGCCAGCAGTACGAATTGGGTCTACCGCACAGATACGCAGTATTTT.

Many counts were recorded for this clonotype. The CDR3 region has the DNA TGTGCCAGCAGCCAACTTATGACAGGCTATTATCAAATGAACACTGAAGCTTTCTTT. Protein sequence: CASSQLMTGYYQMNTEAFF. The chain couples TRBV28 to TRBJ1-1, with D perhaps TRBD1 (6 bases). Between the trimmed V and J ends, which lost 6 bases and 0 bases, there was a span of 26 bases. This CDR3 has 19 residues. CDR1 is MDHEN and CDR2 is SYDVKM in the germline V gene.

This clonotype showed up many times. The V call is TRBV27, the J call TRBJ2-5; the D gene is possibly TRBD2 (5 bases). Trimming left V 5 bases short and J 3 bases short, with 16 bases between. The CDR3 is made up of 15 amino acids. The V gene's germline CDR1 is MNHEY and CDR2 SMNVEV (reference sequence). The chain's CDR3 is CASSMDFGVEETQYF. CDR3 DNA sequence: TGTGCCAGCAGTATGGACTTCGGAGTCGAAGAGACCCAGTACTTC.